These 7 T cell receptor beta chains came from one sample sequenced in a study of molecular identifiers for immune sequencing clone quantification. TCRdb fed the PCR reads into MiXCR, producing one record per CDR3 protein. Of around 470,000 distinct CDR3 sequences in the sample, 25% were seen once. The specimen sequenced was naive CD8+ T cells from blood, with Jurkat cell RNA spiked in. Documented subset: FACS-sorted CD8+CD4-CCR7+CD45RA+ naive T cells. These receptors all stem from a human donor in good health. Some libraries in this study had Jurkat cell RNA spiked in.

This clonotype was recorded only once. Being one base from a much bigger clone, this may be a read error. This CDR3 is missing its conserved last phenylalanine or tryptophan, likely due to a read error. The V and J genes are TRBV2 and TRBJ2-4; unclear D gene. Trimming removed 6 bases at V and 6 bases at J, with 15 bases between. This CDR3 comprises 14 residues. Germline CDR1 SNHLY, CDR2 FYNNEI. The CDR3 reads CASSSFSTGNIQYL. CDR3 nucleotides: TGTGCCAGCAGCTCGTTCTCAACCGGAAACATTCAGTACCTC.

The chain joins TRBV12-3 or TRBV12-4 to TRBJ2-2; possible D gene TRBD1, 6 bases. The CDR3 runs 13 residues. V lost 5 bases to trimming and J lost 6 bases, with 10 bases between them. The CDR3 is CASSPQGSGELFF. The CDR3 region has the DNA TGTGCCAGCAGTCCCCAGGGGTCCGGGGAGCTGTTTTTT.

In DNA form, the CDR3 reads TGCGCCAGCAGCCTCACGAGCGGGGGTACCGACGCGCAGTACTTC. This codes for CASSLTSGGTDAQYF. This rearrangement joins TRBV4-3 to TRBJ2-7, with TRBD2 matching over 8 bases. Trimming removed 4 bases from V and 9 bases from J; junction bases left unmatched: 14. This CDR3 comprises 15 residues. Per the germline V gene, CDR1 is LGHNA and CDR2 is YSLEER.

The CDR3 DNA is TGTGCCAGTAGTCCCGGGACAGGGGGTTACTACGAGCAGTACTTC. Translating it yields CASSPGTGGYYEQYF. The chain uses TRBV19 and TRBJ2-7; TRBD1 aligns across 11 bases. Looked up from germline, CDR1 is LNHDA and CDR2 is SQIVND (reference sequence). This CDR3 spans 15 amino acids. The V segment lost 5 bases and the J segment 3 bases; nucleotides outside the gene matches: 6.

Here the CDR3 DNA reads TGTGCCAGCAGTTGGACGGGGGTCAGGCCGTCCTACAATGAGCAGTTCTTC. Translating gives CASSWTGVRPSYNEQFF. V is TRBV27 and J is TRBJ2-1; a possible D gene is TRBD2 (6 bases). The V gene's germline CDR1 is MNHEY and CDR2 SMNVEV (reference sequence). The CDR3 loop spans 17 amino acids. Trimming took off 4 bases at V and 1 base at J, with 17 bases between the two ends.

The chain is built from TRBV13 and TRBJ2-7; 7 bases align to TRBD2. In germline, CDR1 is PRHDT, CDR2 FYEKMQ (reference sequence). J gave up 3 bases and V 0 bases, and 11 bases lay outside the gene matches. The CDR3 runs 17 residues. In nucleotides, the CDR3 is TGTGCCAGCAGCTTAGGGGGAGGGGCCCCGAGAATCTACGAGCAGTACTTC. Its translation is CASSLGGGAPRIYEQYF.

The rearrangement uses TRBV5-4 and TRBJ2-7; the D gene could be TRBD1 or TRBD2 (5 bases each). Germline CDR1 SGHNT, CDR2 YYREEE (reference sequence). The V gene lost 4 bases and the J gene lost 1 base, with 12 bases spanning the gap. The CDR3 has 14 residues. The CDR3 DNA reads as TGTGCCAGCAGCAAATATGAGGGGTCCTACGAGCAGTACTTC. Translation: CASSKYEGSYEQYF.